This TCR beta chain was recorded in a study of T cells in pancreatic ductal adenocarcinoma (dated by TCRdb to about 2017). Turning to the overall study: Seeking insight into the adaptive T-cell response that arises naturally, the researchers examined how many CD8+ T cells infiltrated tumors of resected pancreatic ductal adenocarcinoma, where they sat, and what features they had, alongside the same properties of suppressive cells.

The immunoSEQ hsTCRB kit was used to amplify TCR beta CDR3 regions from genomic DNA. High-throughput TRB CDR3 sequencing was performed on an Illumina HiSeq system. On the study's bioinformatics: Sequencing reads were analyzed with the immunoSEQ software, and nonproductive sequences with premature stops or frame-shifts were excluded. Clonality of the repertoire was calculated as one minus the Shannon entropy normalized by log2 of the number of unique productive sequences. In TCRdb, the immuneACCESS table is reduced to in-frame sequences with V and J assigned. These tables do not hold every clone; where another copy was compared, an unresolved V gene accounts for under half, and the others remain unexplained. V, J and clone size derive from that table, while D and trimming were established from the DNA sequence. The sample table holds 97,000 or so clones, of which around 96% were seen once. About 3% of the sample belongs to the ten largest clones.

Overall study outcomes, separate from this receptor: Since most people with pancreatic cancer show up with disease that cannot be operated on, the resected cohort was biased toward the minority who had early-stage disease. Comparisons of clonality between tumor and blood may be biased toward lower diversity because tumors are enriched in CD45RO+ effector T cells rather than naive T cells. Compared with tumor samples, blood samples had more total productive templates and 7.5 to 9.5-fold more unique clonotypes. There was no significant difference in T-cell clonality between tumor and blood, where mean clonality was roughly 0.11 for tumors and 0.055 to 0.09 for blood.

Based on the germline V gene (reference sequence), the CDR1 and CDR2 sequences are SGHNT and YYREEE. Germline trimming: 4 bases from V, 1 base from J; junction bases outside gene matches: 6. Taken from cysteine to phenylalanine, the CDR3 has 15 residues. Only the CDR3 portion is preserved as DNA: 45 bases, with reading frame beginning at the first base. Comments on this clone: The antigen it recognizes is unknown. Base qualities are missing; no much larger clone stands one base away.

Selected pancreatic ductal adenocarcinoma patients had undergone surgery without neoadjuvant therapy. Peripheral blood was collected in heparin tubes, from which PBMCs were isolated by histopaque density gradient and cryopreserved in around 9.2% DMSO. Using the DNeasy Blood and Tissue Kit along with Proteinase K and RNase treatment, genomic DNA was extracted from more than 5 PBMC specimens and nine or ten flash-frozen tumor specimens. This TCR came from a human donor with pancreatic ductal adenocarcinoma. In this chain, TRBV5-4 is recombined with TRBJ2-3, with 7 bases in between that match TRBD2. Sample: PBMCs. For the CDR3, the sequence is CASSPEGGRTDTQYF. In nucleotide form, the sequence is TGTGCCAGCAGCCCAGAGGGAGGGCGCACAGATACGCAGTATTTT.